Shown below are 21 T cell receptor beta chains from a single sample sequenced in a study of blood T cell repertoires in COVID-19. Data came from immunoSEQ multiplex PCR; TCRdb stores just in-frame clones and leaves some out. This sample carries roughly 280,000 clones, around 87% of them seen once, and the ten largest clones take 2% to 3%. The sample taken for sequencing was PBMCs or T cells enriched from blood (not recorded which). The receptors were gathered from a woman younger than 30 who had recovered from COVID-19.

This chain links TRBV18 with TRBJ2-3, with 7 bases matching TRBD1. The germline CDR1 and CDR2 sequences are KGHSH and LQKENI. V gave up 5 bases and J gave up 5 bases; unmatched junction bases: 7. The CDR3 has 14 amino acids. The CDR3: CASSGQVSGDTQYF. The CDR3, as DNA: TGTGCCAGCTCAGGACAGGTTTCGGGAGATACGCAGTATTTT.

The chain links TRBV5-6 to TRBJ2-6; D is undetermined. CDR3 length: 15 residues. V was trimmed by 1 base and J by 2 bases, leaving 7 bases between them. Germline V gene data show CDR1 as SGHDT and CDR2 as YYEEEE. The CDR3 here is CASSLLAAGANVLTF. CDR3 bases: TGTGCCAGCAGCTTGTTGGCTGCTGGGGCCAACGTCCTGACTTTC.

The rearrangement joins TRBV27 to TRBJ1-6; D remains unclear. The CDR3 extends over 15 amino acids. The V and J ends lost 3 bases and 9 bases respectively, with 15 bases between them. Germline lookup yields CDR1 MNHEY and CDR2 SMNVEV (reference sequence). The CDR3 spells CASSFQSARGSPLHF. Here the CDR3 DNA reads TGTGCCAGCAGTTTCCAGAGCGCCCGGGGTTCACCCCTCCACTTT.

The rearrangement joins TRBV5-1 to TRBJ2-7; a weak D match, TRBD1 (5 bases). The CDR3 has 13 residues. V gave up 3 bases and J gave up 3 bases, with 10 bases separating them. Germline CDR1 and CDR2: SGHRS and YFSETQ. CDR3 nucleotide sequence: TGCGCCAGCAGCTCGACAGTGGGCTACGAGCAGTACTTC. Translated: CASSSTVGYEQYF.

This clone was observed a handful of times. The CDR3 DNA is TGTGCCAGCAGTGAGTCAGGCACCGGGGAGCTGTTTTTT. This codes for CASSESGTGELFF. The chain combines TRBV6-4 with TRBJ2-2; D unclear. This CDR3 region has 13 residues. V lost 3 bases, J lost 4 bases, and 6 bases lay in between. The germline V gene has CDR1 MRHNA and CDR2 SNTAGT.

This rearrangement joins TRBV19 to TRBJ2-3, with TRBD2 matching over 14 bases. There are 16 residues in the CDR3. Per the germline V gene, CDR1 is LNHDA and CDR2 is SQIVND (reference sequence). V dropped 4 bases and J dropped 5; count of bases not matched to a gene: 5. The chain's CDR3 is CASSRGLAGVKDTQYF. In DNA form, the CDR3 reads TGTGCCAGTAGTAGGGGACTAGCGGGGGTAAAAGATACGCAGTATTTT.

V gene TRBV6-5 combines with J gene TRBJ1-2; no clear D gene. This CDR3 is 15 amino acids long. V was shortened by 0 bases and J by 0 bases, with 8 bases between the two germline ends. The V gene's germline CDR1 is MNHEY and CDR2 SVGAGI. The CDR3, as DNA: TGTGCCAGCAGTTACTCGATTGGCTCTAACTATGGCTACACCTTC. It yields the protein CASSYSIGSNYGYTF.

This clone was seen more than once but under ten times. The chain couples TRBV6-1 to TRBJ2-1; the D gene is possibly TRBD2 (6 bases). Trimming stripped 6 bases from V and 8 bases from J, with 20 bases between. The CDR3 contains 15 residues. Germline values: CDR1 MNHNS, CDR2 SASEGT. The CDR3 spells CASSSSGAYIDEQFF. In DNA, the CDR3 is TGTGCCAGCAGCTCCTCGGGAGCCTACATCGATGAGCAGTTCTTC.

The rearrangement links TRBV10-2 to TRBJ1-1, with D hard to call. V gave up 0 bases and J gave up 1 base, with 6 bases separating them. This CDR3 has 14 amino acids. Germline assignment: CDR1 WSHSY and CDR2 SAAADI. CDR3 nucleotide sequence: TGCGCCAGCAGTGAGTCGGCACGGAACACTGAAGCTTTCTTT. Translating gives CASSESARNTEAFF.

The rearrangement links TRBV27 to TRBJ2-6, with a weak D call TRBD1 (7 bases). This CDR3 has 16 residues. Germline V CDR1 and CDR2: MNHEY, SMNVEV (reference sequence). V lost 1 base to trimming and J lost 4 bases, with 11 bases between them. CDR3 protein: CASSLWRGLGANVLTF. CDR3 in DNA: TGTGCCAGCAGTTTATGGAGGGGGCTGGGGGCCAACGTCCTGACTTTC.

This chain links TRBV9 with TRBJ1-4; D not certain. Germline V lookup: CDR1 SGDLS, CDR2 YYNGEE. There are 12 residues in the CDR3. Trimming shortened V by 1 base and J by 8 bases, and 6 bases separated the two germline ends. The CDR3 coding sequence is TGTGCCAGCAGCGTAAGAGGCGAAAAACTGTTTTTT. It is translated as CASSVRGEKLFF.

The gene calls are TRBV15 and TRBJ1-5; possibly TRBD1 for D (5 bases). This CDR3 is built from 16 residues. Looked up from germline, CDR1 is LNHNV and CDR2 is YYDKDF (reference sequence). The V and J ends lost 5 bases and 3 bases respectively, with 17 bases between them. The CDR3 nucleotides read TGTGCCACCAGCGGGCCCGGGGGTCTAGCCAATCAGCCCCAGCATTTT. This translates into CATSGPGGLANQPQHF.

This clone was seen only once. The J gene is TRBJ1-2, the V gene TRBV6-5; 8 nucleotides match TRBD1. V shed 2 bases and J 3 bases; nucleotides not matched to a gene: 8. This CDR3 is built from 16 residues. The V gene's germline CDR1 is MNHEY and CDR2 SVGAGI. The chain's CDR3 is CASSYGQGAVDYGYTF. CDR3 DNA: TGTGCCAGCAGTTACGGCCAGGGGGCGGTCGACTATGGCTACACCTTC.

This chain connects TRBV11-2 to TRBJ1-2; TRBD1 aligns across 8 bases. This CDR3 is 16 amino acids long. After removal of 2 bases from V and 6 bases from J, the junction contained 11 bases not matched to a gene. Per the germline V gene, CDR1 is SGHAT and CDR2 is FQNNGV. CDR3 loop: CASSLLLQGAFNGYTF. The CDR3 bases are TGTGCCAGCAGCTTACTTTTGCAGGGGGCATTTAATGGCTACACCTTC.

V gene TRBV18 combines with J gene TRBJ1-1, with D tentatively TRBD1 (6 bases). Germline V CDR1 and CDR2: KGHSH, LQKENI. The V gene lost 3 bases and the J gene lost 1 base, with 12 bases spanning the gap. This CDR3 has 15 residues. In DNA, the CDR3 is TGTGCCAGCTCACCGTTCTTAGGGGGGAACACTGAAGCTTTCTTT. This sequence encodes CASSPFLGGNTEAFF.

In nucleotides, the CDR3 is TGTGCCAGCAGCCCGGGACTAGCGGGGGTCCCCTACAATGAGCAGTTCTTC. This codes for CASSPGLAGVPYNEQFF. This rearrangement joins TRBV14 to TRBJ2-1; 14 bases agree with TRBD2. V was clipped by 4 bases and J by 2 bases; unmatched bases: 4. The germline CDR1 and CDR2 sequences are SGHDN and FVKESK. This CDR3 has 17 residues.

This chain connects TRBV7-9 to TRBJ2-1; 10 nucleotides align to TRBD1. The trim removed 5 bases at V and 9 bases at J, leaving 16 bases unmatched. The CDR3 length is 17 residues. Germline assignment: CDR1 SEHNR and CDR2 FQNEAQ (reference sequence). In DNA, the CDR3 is TGTGCCAGCAGCCTCGGGACAGGGGCTGATCTGGGCGGTGAGCAGTTCTTC. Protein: CASSLGTGADLGGEQFF.

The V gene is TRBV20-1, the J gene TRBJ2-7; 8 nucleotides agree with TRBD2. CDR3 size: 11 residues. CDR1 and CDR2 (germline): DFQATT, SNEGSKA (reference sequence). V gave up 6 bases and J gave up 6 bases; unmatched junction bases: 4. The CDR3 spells CSAPAGGEQYF. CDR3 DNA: TGCAGTGCCCCGGCGGGGGGCGAGCAGTACTTC.

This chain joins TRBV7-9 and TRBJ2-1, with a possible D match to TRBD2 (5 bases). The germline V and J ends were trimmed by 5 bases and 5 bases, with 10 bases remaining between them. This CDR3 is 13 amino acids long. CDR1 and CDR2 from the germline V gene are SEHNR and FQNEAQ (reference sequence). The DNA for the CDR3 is TGTGCCAGCAGCAACGGGATTGACAATGAGCAGTTCTTC. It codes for CASSNGIDNEQFF.

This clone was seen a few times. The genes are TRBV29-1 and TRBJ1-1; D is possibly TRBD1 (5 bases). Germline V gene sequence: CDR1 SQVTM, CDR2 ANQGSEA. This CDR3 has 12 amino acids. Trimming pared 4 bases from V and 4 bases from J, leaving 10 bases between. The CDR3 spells CSVGRGSTEAFF. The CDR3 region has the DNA TGCAGCGTTGGAAGGGGTTCCACTGAAGCTTTCTTT.

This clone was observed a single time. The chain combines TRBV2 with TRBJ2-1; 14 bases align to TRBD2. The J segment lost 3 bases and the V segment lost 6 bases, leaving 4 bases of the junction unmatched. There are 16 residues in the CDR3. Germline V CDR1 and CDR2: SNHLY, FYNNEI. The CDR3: CASRRLAGGNYNEQFF. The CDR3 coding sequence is TGTGCCAGCAGGAGACTAGCGGGGGGGAACTACAATGAGCAGTTCTTC.